This T cell receptor beta chain was sequenced during a study of blood T cell repertoires in COVID-19. Study in general: COVID-19 samples from acute and convalescent phases originated in the United States, Italy and Spain. From T cells, B-cell-depleted T cells, or PBMCs came the material, which was cDNA or gDNA.

V lost 2 bases to trimming and J lost 7 bases; unmatched junction nucleotides: 11. The CDR3 extends over 15 amino acids. From germline, CDR1 is SGHRS and CDR2 YFSETQ. As originally analysed: Reference gene primer amplification gave estimated nucleated cell counts. This table comes from immunoSEQ multiplex PCR, and its TCRdb copy is limited to in-frame clones, with some not included. V, J and clone size derive from that table, while D and trimming were established from the DNA sequence. The sample holds 130,000 to 150,000 clones, around 80% seen once. This chain connects TRBV5-1 to TRBJ1-2; 7 nucleotides match TRBD1. This TCR was sampled from a human donor with acute or convalescent COVID-19. The donor label of this sample is uncertain. The sequenced material came from peripheral blood. The CDR3 sequence: CASSFDTGDGAGYTF. The CDR3 coding sequence is TGCGCCAGCAGCTTCGACACAGGGGACGGTGCTGGCTACACCTTC.